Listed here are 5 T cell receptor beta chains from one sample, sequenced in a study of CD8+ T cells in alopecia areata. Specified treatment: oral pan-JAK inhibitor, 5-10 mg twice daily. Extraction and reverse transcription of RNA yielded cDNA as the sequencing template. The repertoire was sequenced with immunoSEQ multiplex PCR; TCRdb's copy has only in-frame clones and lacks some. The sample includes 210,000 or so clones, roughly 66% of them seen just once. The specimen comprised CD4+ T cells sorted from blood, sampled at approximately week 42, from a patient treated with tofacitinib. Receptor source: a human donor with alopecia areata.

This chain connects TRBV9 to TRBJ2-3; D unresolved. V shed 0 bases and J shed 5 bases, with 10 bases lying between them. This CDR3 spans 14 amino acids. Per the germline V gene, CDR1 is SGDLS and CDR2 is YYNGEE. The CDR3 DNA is TGTGCCAGCAGCGTAGCGCAATCTCGAGATACGCAGTATTTT. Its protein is CASSVAQSRDTQYF.

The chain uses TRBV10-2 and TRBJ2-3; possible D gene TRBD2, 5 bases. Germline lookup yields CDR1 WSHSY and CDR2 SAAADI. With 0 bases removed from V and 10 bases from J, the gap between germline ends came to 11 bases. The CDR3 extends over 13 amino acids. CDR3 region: CASSESAGAAQYF. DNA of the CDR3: TGCGCCAGCAGTGAGTCTGCGGGTGCGGCGCAGTATTTT.

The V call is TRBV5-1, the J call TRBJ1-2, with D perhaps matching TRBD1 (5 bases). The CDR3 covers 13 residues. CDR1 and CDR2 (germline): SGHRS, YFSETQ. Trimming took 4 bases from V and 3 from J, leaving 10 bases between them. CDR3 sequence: CASSPDTDYGYTF. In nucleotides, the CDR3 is TGCGCCAGCAGCCCGGACACTGACTATGGCTACACCTTC.

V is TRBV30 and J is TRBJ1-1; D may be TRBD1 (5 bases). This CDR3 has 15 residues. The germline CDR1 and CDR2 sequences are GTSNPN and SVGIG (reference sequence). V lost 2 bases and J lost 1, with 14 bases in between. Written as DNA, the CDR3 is TGTGCCTGGAGTTCTCCTTTAGACAGGAACACTGAAGCTTTCTTT. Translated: CAWSSPLDRNTEAFF. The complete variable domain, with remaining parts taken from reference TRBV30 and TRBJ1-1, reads SQTIHQWPATLVQPVGSPLSLECTVEGTSNPNLYWYRQAAGRGLQLLFYSVGIGQISSEVPQNLSASRPQDRQFILSSKKLLLSDSGFYLCAWSSPLDRNTEAFFGQGTRLTVV.

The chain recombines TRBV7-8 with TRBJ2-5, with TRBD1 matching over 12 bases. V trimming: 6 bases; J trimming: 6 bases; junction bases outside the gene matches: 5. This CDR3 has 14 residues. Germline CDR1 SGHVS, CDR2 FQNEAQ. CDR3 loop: CASRPGQGAKTQYF. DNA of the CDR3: TGTGCCAGCAGACCGGGACAGGGGGCTAAGACCCAGTACTTC.